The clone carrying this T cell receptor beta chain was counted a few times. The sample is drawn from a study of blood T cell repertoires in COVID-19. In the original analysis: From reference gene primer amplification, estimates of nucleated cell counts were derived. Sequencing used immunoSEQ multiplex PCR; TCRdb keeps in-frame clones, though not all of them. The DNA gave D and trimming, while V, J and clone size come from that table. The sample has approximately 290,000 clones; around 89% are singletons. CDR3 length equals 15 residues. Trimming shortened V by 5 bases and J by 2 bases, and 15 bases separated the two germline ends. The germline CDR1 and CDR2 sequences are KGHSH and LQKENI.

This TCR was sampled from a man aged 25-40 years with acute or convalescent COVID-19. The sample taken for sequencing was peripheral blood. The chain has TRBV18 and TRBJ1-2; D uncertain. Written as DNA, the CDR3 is TGTGCCAGCTCAACCCAGAGACGGGAAAACTATGGCTACACCTTC. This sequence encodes CASSTQRRENYGYTF.